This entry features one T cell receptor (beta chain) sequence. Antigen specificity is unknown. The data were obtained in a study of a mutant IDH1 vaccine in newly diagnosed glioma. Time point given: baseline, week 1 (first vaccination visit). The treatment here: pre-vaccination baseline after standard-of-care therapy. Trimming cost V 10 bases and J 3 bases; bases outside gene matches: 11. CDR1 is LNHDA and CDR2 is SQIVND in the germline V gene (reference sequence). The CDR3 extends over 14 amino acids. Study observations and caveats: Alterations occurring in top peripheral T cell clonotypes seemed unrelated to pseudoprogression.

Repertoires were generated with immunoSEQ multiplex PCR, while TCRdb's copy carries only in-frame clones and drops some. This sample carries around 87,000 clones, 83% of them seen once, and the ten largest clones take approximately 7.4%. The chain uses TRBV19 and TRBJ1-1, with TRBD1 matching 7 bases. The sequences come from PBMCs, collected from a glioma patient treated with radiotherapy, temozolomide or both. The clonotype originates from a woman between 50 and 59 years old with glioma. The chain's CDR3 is CATRTGMGHTEAFF. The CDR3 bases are TGTGCCACCCGGACAGGTATGGGACACACTGAAGCTTTCTTT.